The clone carrying this T cell receptor (beta chain) is medium-sized (0.01 to 0.1%) by share. Its target is not known. TRB rearrangements spanning V, D and J were amplified using mixed TRB-A/B primers. TCRdb passed the multiplex PCR reads through MiXCR, listing each CDR3 protein once. The data show roughly 3,000 distinct CDR3 sequences, 25% to 35% seen once. This sample is drawn from a study of T cell repertoires in aging, cancer and after chemotherapy. Study observations and caveats: In cancer patients, declining TCR diversity with age involved lost richness and lost evenness. Age-matched healthy donors had significantly more diverse, less clonal blood TCR repertoires than untreated cancer patients.

Germline V CDR1 and CDR2: SGHRS, YFSETQ. There are 13 residues in the CDR3. The V end was cut by 4 bases, the J end by 6 bases, with 13 bases between. Amplification of TCR beta used genomic DNA extracted from peripheral blood. The rearrangement links TRBV5-1 to TRBJ1-2; weak D call: TRBD1 (5 bases). The sample taken for sequencing was blood. This clonotype originated in a human donor in good health. CDR3 loop: CASSGGMGNGYTF. Written as DNA, the CDR3 is TGCGCCAGCAGCGGGGGGATGGGAAATGGCTACACCTTC.